What follows are 27 T cell receptor beta chains derived from one specimen sequenced in a study of regulatory and conventional T cells in RAG deficiency. Genomic DNA came from blood conventional CD4+ T cells gated CD25-low CD127-high. Assay used: immunoSEQ multiplex PCR; TCRdb lists only in-frame clones, some missing. The repertoire has 20,000 to 25,000 clones, 95% to 97% of them found once; the top ten carry roughly 1.3%. This sample also appeared in a second study, on regulatory T cells. Turning to that study: The primer mix had 52 TRBV and 13 TRBJ primers.

The sequencing input was CD25- CD4+ T cells sorted from blood. The source is a human donor in good health.

The V call is TRBV7-2, the J call TRBJ1-1; D gene uncertain. Germline V gene sequence: CDR1 SGHTA, CDR2 FQGNSA. Deletions cut 3 bases from V and 7 bases from J, with 15 bases between. This CDR3 contains 14 residues. The CDR3, as DNA: TGTGCCAGCAGCTTGAACGACGGCGGGGATGAAGCTTTCTTT. It codes for CASSLNDGGDEAFF.

This clone was recorded once. The chain combines TRBV9 with TRBJ1-5; 9 bases match TRBD1. The junction had 7 bases not matched to a gene; V was cut back by 5 bases and J by 7 bases. The CDR3 sequence is 14 residues long. Germline loops: CDR1 SGDLS, CDR2 YYNGEE. The CDR3 DNA reads TGTGCCAGCAGTCCGACAGGGGGGCCGCAGCCCCAGCATTTT. Translated: CASSPTGGPQPQHF.

The chain employs TRBV7-9 and TRBJ1-6, with D maybe TRBD1 (5 bases). CDR3 size: 14 residues. The germline CDR1 and CDR2 sequences are SEHNR and FQNEAQ (reference sequence). Trimming cost V 5 bases and J 6 bases, with 11 bases left between them. The DNA of the CDR3 is TGTGCCAGCAGCCCCACGGGGGGTAATTCACCCCTCCACTTT. Its translation is CASSPTGGNSPLHF.

V gene TRBV2 combines with J gene TRBJ1-1; possible D gene TRBD1, 5 bases. The germline V and J ends were trimmed by 5 bases and 3 bases, with 13 bases remaining between them. The germline CDR1 and CDR2 sequences are SNHLY and FYNNEI. The CDR3 runs to 14 residues. For the CDR3, the DNA is TGTGCCAGCAGTCCAGGGCCCACGTACACTGAAGCTTTCTTT. It codes for CASSPGPTYTEAFF.

V is TRBV4-1 and J is TRBJ2-7, with D maybe TRBD1 (6 bases). The CDR3 has 16 residues. V was cut by 3 bases and J by 2 bases, with 17 bases left in between. Germline lookup yields CDR1 MGHRA and CDR2 YSYEKL. The CDR3 loop reads CASSHPDRIETYEQYF. The CDR3 DNA reads as TGCGCCAGCAGCCATCCCGACAGGATTGAAACCTACGAGCAGTACTTC.

The V gene is TRBV5-1, the J gene TRBJ1-1, with a tentative D call TRBD1 (5 bases). Germline V lookup: CDR1 SGHRS, CDR2 YFSETQ. The V and J ends lost 2 bases and 2 bases respectively, with 10 bases between them. The CDR3 totals 14 residues. In DNA form, the CDR3 reads TGCGCCAGCAGCTTAGGACACGGTAACACTGAAGCTTTCTTT. Translation: CASSLGHGNTEAFF.

V gene TRBV29-1 combines with J gene TRBJ1-5; tentatively, D is TRBD1 (5 bases). V lost 5 bases and J lost 3, with 11 bases in between. The germline CDR1 and CDR2 sequences are SQVTM and ANQGSEA. The CDR3 is made up of 13 amino acids. The CDR3 is CSVRGGINQPQHF. Written as DNA, the CDR3 is TGCAGCGTTCGTGGGGGGATCAATCAGCCCCAGCATTTT.

V and J are TRBV30 and TRBJ1-5, with D maybe TRBD1 (5 bases). Trimming left V 0 bases short and J 6 bases short, with 9 bases between. This CDR3 contains 13 residues. The germline V gene has CDR1 GTSNPN and CDR2 SVGIG (reference sequence). CDR3 protein: CAWSVLGGQPQHF. In DNA, the CDR3 is TGTGCCTGGAGTGTACTGGGGGGTCAGCCCCAGCATTTT.

The chain is built from TRBV6-5 and TRBJ2-7; possibly TRBD1 for D (6 bases). The CDR3 extends over 15 amino acids. The germline CDR1 and CDR2 sequences are MNHEY and SVGAGI. V dropped 3 bases and J dropped 3 bases, with 15 bases sitting between them. The CDR3 region has the DNA TGTGCCAGCAGTTATGCAACAGGGAATAGCTACGAGCAGTACTTC. Its translation is CASSYATGNSYEQYF.

This chain joins TRBV6-1 and TRBJ2-7, with a weak D call TRBD1 (7 bases). Germline assignment: CDR1 MNHNS and CDR2 SASEGT. The CDR3 covers 16 residues. Trimming pared 4 bases from V and 3 bases from J, leaving 19 bases between. In DNA, the CDR3 is TGTGCCAGCAGTGTCGACAGGGTGGCGGGACTCTACGAGCAGTACTTC. This sequence encodes CASSVDRVAGLYEQYF.

This chain uses TRBV5-1 with TRBJ2-3; D not certain. Germline V gene sequence: CDR1 SGHRS, CDR2 YFSETQ. Between the trimmed V and J ends, which lost 0 bases and 5 bases, there was a span of 7 bases. The CDR3 spans 13 residues. In nucleotides, the CDR3 is TGCGCCAGCAGCTTGGTCTTCGGAGATACGCAGTATTTT. It translates to CASSLVFGDTQYF.

CDR3 in DNA: TGCGCCAGCAGCTTAGAAGGCAGGGTAGACGAGCAGTACTTC. Translated: CASSLEGRVDEQYF. The chain has TRBV5-1 and TRBJ2-7; the D gene is possibly TRBD1 (5 bases). Per germline, CDR1 SGHRS and CDR2 YFSETQ. CDR3 length: 14 residues. Trimming removed 2 bases at V and 5 bases at J, with 14 bases between.

V usage is TRBV15 and J usage is TRBJ1-5; D gene ambiguous. The germline V and J ends were trimmed by 0 bases and 3 bases, with 12 bases remaining between them. CDR1 LNHNV and CDR2 YYDKDF come from the germline V gene (reference sequence). The CDR3 contains 16 residues. The CDR3 bases are TGTGCCACCAGCAGAGAAGTAGCGCAATTCAATCAGCCCCAGCATTTT. Its protein is CATSREVAQFNQPQHF.

This chain uses TRBV11-3 with TRBJ2-1; 12 nucleotides match TRBD2. The CDR3 runs 17 residues. The V and J ends lost 4 bases and 3 bases, in that order; junction bases with no gene match: 7. The germline V gene has CDR1 SGHNT and CDR2 YENEEA. The CDR3 nucleotides are TGTGCCAGCAGCTCCTTGACTAGCGGGGGCTACTACAATGAGCAGTTCTTC. It translates to CASSSLTSGGYYNEQFF.

The J gene is TRBJ1-6, the V gene TRBV9; D is uncertain. The CDR3 extends over 13 amino acids. Trimming removed 2 bases at V and 7 bases at J, with 7 bases between. Germline V CDR1 and CDR2: SGDLS, YYNGEE. The CDR3 sequence: CASSVTVNSPLHF. CDR3 in DNA: TGTGCCAGCAGCGTTACAGTGAATTCACCCCTCCACTTT.

This clone was recorded only once. This chain uses TRBV15 with TRBJ1-2, with D tentatively TRBD1 (5 bases). Per the germline V gene, CDR1 is LNHNV and CDR2 is YYDKDF (reference sequence). Between the trimmed V and J ends, which lost 0 bases and 7 bases, there was a span of 12 bases. The CDR3 is 14 residues long. CDR3 DNA sequence: TGTGCCACCAGCAGAGATATCGGGGGATCTGGCTACACCTTC. Protein product: CATSRDIGGSGYTF.

CDR3 residues: CASSVVGGEGNEQFF. The CDR3 region has the DNA TGTGCCAGCAGCGTAGTTGGGGGGGAGGGAAATGAGCAGTTCTTC. The rearrangement joins TRBV9 to TRBJ2-1; 7 bases map to TRBD2. J gave up 7 bases and V 0 bases, and 7 bases lay outside the gene matches. This CDR3 comprises 15 residues. CDR1 and CDR2 from the germline V gene are SGDLS and YYNGEE.

The chain links TRBV30 to TRBJ2-7; TRBD2 is a possible D gene (7 bases). This CDR3 has 13 residues. Germline assignment: CDR1 GTSNPN and CDR2 SVGIG (reference sequence). Trimming shortened V by 5 bases and J by 0 bases, and 11 bases separated the two germline ends. Written as DNA, the CDR3 is TGTGCCTGGTCGGCGGGGGCCTCCTACGAGCAGTACTTC. This translates into CAWSAGASYEQYF.

The chain couples TRBV6-1 to TRBJ1-5; D perhaps matches TRBD1 (5 bases). The CDR3 has 13 residues. Germline lookup yields CDR1 MNHNS and CDR2 SASEGT. V lost 0 bases and J lost 9, with 9 bases in between. The CDR3 reads CASSEARGTPQHF. CDR3 nucleotides: TGTGCCAGCAGTGAAGCACGGGGGACGCCCCAGCATTTT.

This chain connects TRBV6-6 to TRBJ2-7; TRBD1 matches at 9 bases. The V and J ends lost 6 bases and 4 bases, in that order; junction bases with no gene match: 10. The CDR3 spans 15 residues. Looked up from germline, CDR1 is MNHNY and CDR2 is SVGAGI (reference sequence). CDR3 sequence reads: CASRPQGAGFYEQYF. The CDR3 DNA reads as TGTGCCAGCAGGCCACAGGGGGCAGGATTTTACGAGCAGTACTTC.

J is TRBJ2-3 and V is TRBV4-1; 12 nucleotides agree with TRBD2. The J segment lost 2 bases and the V segment lost 4 bases, leaving 4 bases of the junction unmatched. The CDR3 contains 16 residues. Germline loops: CDR1 MGHRA, CDR2 YSYEKL. CDR3 DNA sequence: TGCGCCAGCAGCCGAGGACTAGCGGGATACACAGATACGCAGTATTTT. Protein: CASSRGLAGYTDTQYF.

The chain is built from TRBV30 and TRBJ1-2; D ambiguous. CDR3 length: 11 residues. Germline lookup yields CDR1 GTSNPN and CDR2 SVGIG (reference sequence). Trimming shortened V by 2 bases and J by 8 bases, and 9 bases separated the two germline ends. CDR3 sequence (DNA): TGTGCCTGGAGTCATGGCTCGGGCTACACCTTC. Protein sequence: CAWSHGSGYTF.

V gene TRBV7-9 combines with J gene TRBJ2-2; TRBD1 might be the D (6 bases). Per germline, CDR1 SEHNR and CDR2 FQNEAQ (reference sequence). The CDR3 is 15 amino acids. Trimming left V 6 bases short and J 4 bases short, with 15 bases between. CDR3 protein: CASRYTGIGTGELFF. In nucleotides, the CDR3 is TGTGCCAGCAGATATACAGGGATAGGCACCGGGGAGCTGTTTTTT.

This chain joins TRBV6-6 and TRBJ2-1, with a possible D match to TRBD2 (5 bases). The CDR3 contains 14 residues. V lost 5 bases, J lost 4 bases, and 12 bases lay in between. The germline CDR1 and CDR2 sequences are MNHNY and SVGAGI (reference sequence). CDR3 protein: CASSTREPYNEQFF. The CDR3 region has the DNA TGTGCCAGCAGTACCCGGGAACCTTACAATGAGCAGTTCTTC.

The V call is TRBV5-1, the J call TRBJ1-2; D gene unclear. Germline CDR1 is SGHRS and CDR2 is YFSETQ. This CDR3 has 14 residues. Trimming stripped 2 bases from V and 1 base from J, with 9 bases between. The CDR3 sequence is CASSLEANNYGYTF. CDR3 nucleotide sequence: TGCGCCAGCAGCTTAGAGGCGAATAACTATGGCTACACCTTC.

The chain joins TRBV6-5 to TRBJ2-1; TRBD2 agrees at 7 bases. CDR3 length equals 14 residues. The V segment lost 4 bases and the J segment 8 bases; nucleotides outside the gene matches: 8. The germline CDR1 and CDR2 sequences are MNHEY and SVGAGI. The CDR3 region is CASSLEGRVDEQFF. The CDR3 bases are TGTGCCAGCAGTTTGGAGGGGAGGGTCGATGAGCAGTTCTTC.

This clone was picked up one time. The chain couples TRBV9 to TRBJ1-2; D unclear. CDR3 length: 14 amino acids. Germline-derived CDR1 and CDR2 are SGDLS and YYNGEE. V lost 4 bases, J lost 8 bases, and 18 bases lay in between. CDR3 bases: TGTGCCAGCAGCTCAAACATCATCCGATACGGCTACACCTTC. Protein: CASSSNIIRYGYTF.